Below, 25 T cell receptor beta chains from the same sample are listed, as sequenced in a study of early T cells in non-severe SARS-CoV-2 infection. TCRdb re-called the 5' RACE reads through MiXCR, storing one row per CDR3 protein. Among fewer than 120,000 distinct CDR3 sequences listed, over 9.5% were seen once. Sequenced material: whole blood, taken at baseline. These receptors were collected from an adult who was a healthcare worker with PCR-confirmed SARS-CoV-2 infection or an uninfected control (not recorded which).

This chain links TRBV28 with TRBJ2-3; D not certain. Trimming removed 8 bases from V and 3 bases from J, with 3 bases in between. This CDR3 region has 10 residues. Germline V gives CDR1 MDHEN, CDR2 SYDVKM. CDR3 loop: CASGTDTQYF. Written as DNA, the CDR3 is TGTGCCAGCGGGACAGATACGCAGTATTTT.

This clonotype has ten or more counts. The CDR3 DNA reads TGTGCCAGCAGTTACTCTATAGGGAGTTCACCCCTCCACTTT. This codes for CASSYSIGSSPLHF. The rearrangement joins TRBV6-6 to TRBJ1-6; the D is unclear. This CDR3 has 14 amino acids. V lost 0 bases to trimming and J lost 9 bases, with 9 bases between them. CDR1 is MNHNY and CDR2 is SVGAGI in the germline V gene (reference sequence).

This clonotype was counted many times. This rearrangement joins TRBV9 to TRBJ2-1; perhaps TRBD1 as D (6 bases). Trimming removed 2 bases at V and 8 bases at J, with 14 bases between. The CDR3 extends over 14 amino acids. Germline lookup yields CDR1 SGDLS and CDR2 YYNGEE. Here the CDR3 reads CASSVYYRDDEQFF. CDR3 nucleotide sequence: TGTGCCAGCAGCGTTTATTACAGGGATGATGAGCAGTTCTTC.

This clonotype came up a few times. The V call is TRBV20-1, the J call TRBJ1-1, with D tentatively TRBD1 (6 bases). The germline V and J ends were trimmed by 0 bases and 0 bases, with 11 bases remaining between them. CDR1 is DFQATT, CDR2 SNEGSKA, per germline (reference sequence). This CDR3 is 15 amino acids long. In nucleotides, the CDR3 is TGCAGTGCTAGAGAAGGGGGAGGGTTGAACACTGAAGCTTTCTTT. Its translation is CSAREGGGLNTEAFF.

The CDR3 protein is CASSMLAPYNEQFF. CDR3 sequence (DNA): TGTGCCAGTAGTATGCTAGCTCCTTACAATGAGCAGTTCTTC. V is TRBV19 and J is TRBJ2-1; tentative D call: TRBD2 (5 bases). V dropped 3 bases and J dropped 4 bases, with 10 bases sitting between them. The CDR3 is made up of 14 amino acids. Germline values: CDR1 LNHDA, CDR2 SQIVND (reference sequence). The full variable domain, with the rest looked up from reference TRBV19 and TRBJ2-1, is DGGITQSPKYLFRKEGQNVTLSCEQNLNHDAMYWYRQDPGQGLRLIYYSQIVNDFQKGDIAEGYSVSREKKESFPLTVTSAQKNPTAFYLCASSMLAPYNEQFFGPGTRLTVL.

This clonotype was picked up a small number of times. The chain links TRBV20-1 to TRBJ2-1, with 10 bases matching TRBD1. The CDR3 is made up of 13 amino acids. The germline CDR1 and CDR2 sequences are DFQATT and SNEGSKA (reference sequence). The V and J ends lost 7 bases and 12 bases, in that order; junction bases with no gene match: 12. The CDR3, as DNA: TGCAGTGGGATCCGGGACAGGGGTGGTGTGCAGTTCTTC. Translation gives CSGIRDRGGVQFF.

The table lists this clonotype with a few counts. V is TRBV20-1 and J is TRBJ2-7; D gene ambiguous. The CDR3 is 14 residues long. V dropped 3 bases and J dropped 11 bases, with 23 bases sitting between them. CDR1 is DFQATT, CDR2 SNEGSKA, per germline (reference sequence). DNA for the CDR3: TGCAGTGCTAGTATAAATGGGATATGGGCGAGCGAGTACTTC. Translation gives CSASINGIWASEYF.

The chain is built from TRBV20-1 and TRBJ1-1, with unresolved D. Germline lookup yields CDR1 DFQATT and CDR2 SNEGSKA (reference sequence). The CDR3 loop spans 13 amino acids. V was clipped by 3 bases and J by 1 base, with 9 bases between them. CDR3: CSASGHSNTEAFF. In DNA, the CDR3 is TGCAGTGCTAGCGGGCACTCGAACACTGAAGCTTTCTTT.

Ten or more counts support this clonotype. The chain is built from TRBV2 and TRBJ2-2, with TRBD2 as a possible D gene (5 bases). Trimming stripped 7 bases from V and 1 base from J, with 10 bases between. CDR3 length equals 14 residues. Germline CDR1 reads SNHLY; CDR2 reads FYNNEI. The CDR3 reads CASKLSENTGELFF. CDR3 bases: TGTGCCAGCAAGCTTAGCGAGAACACCGGGGAGCTGTTTTTT.

This clonotype has a count of ten or more. This chain joins TRBV5-1 and TRBJ2-5; a possible D gene is TRBD2 (6 bases). Trimming took off 0 bases at V and 1 base at J, with 13 bases between the two ends. CDR1 and CDR2 (germline): SGHRS, YFSETQ. The CDR3 length is 16 residues. Here the CDR3 reads CASSLGLGGVQETQYF. CDR3 DNA: TGCGCCAGCAGCTTGGGACTTGGAGGGGTCCAAGAGACCCAGTACTTC.

As concerns this clonotype: This sequence may be a read error, since a much larger clone differs from it by one base. The chain is built from TRBV19 and TRBJ2-5, with D possibly TRBD2 on 7 matching bases. Germline CDR1 LNHDA, CDR2 SQIVND (reference sequence). This CDR3 spans 14 amino acids. The CDR3, as DNA: TGTGTCACCGGGCAGGGGACTATCCTAGAGACCCAGTACTTC. Its translation is CVTGQGTILETQYF.

V and J are TRBV7-6 and TRBJ2-3; perhaps TRBD1 as D (5 bases). CDR3 size: 13 residues. Germline loops: CDR1 SGHVS, CDR2 FNYEAQ. V was cut by 2 bases and J by 3 bases, with 6 bases left in between. This CDR3 is CASSLKGTDTQYF. CDR3 DNA sequence: TGTGCCAGCAGCTTAAAGGGGACAGATACGCAGTATTTT.

This chain connects TRBV5-1 to TRBJ1-1, with D maybe TRBD1 (5 bases). Germline CDR1 and CDR2: SGHRS and YFSETQ. Trimming removed 0 bases at V and 11 bases at J, with 11 bases between. This CDR3 comprises 12 residues. CDR3 in amino acids: CASSLVPGLAFF. As DNA, the CDR3 is TGCGCCAGCAGCTTGGTCCCAGGGCTCGCTTTCTTT.

This clonotype was found many times. The J gene is TRBJ1-1, the V gene TRBV28; no reliable D call. Germline CDR1 and CDR2: MDHEN and SYDVKM. The germline V and J ends were trimmed by 3 bases and 0 bases, with 8 bases remaining between them. The CDR3 loop spans 14 amino acids. CDR3 residues: CASSFRLMNTEAFF. In DNA, the CDR3 is TGTGCCAGCAGTTTTAGACTCATGAACACTGAAGCTTTCTTT.

This clonotype was detected a few times. The chain is built from TRBV29-1 and TRBJ2-5; D not certain. This CDR3 is 11 amino acids long. The germline gives CDR1 SQVTM, CDR2 ANQGSEA. The germline V and J ends were trimmed by 7 bases and 5 bases, with 11 bases remaining between them. The CDR3 coding sequence is TGCAGCGCCCGACCCTCGGAGACCCAGTACTTC. It translates to CSARPSETQYF.

This clonotype was counted at least ten times. The chain combines TRBV3-1 with TRBJ1-1; D gene ambiguous. V was shortened by 1 base and J by 1 base, with 7 bases between the two germline ends. The CDR3 loop spans 14 amino acids. CDR1 LGHDT and CDR2 YNNKEL come from the germline V gene (reference sequence). The CDR3 protein is CASSQGFGNTEAFF. The CDR3 coding sequence is TGTGCCAGCAGCCAAGGATTCGGGAACACTGAAGCTTTCTTT.

The genes are TRBV4-1 and TRBJ2-7; 9 bases agree with TRBD2. J gave up 0 bases and V 4 bases, and 7 bases lay outside the gene matches. This CDR3 comprises 16 residues. Germline values: CDR1 MGHRA, CDR2 YSYEKL. CDR3 DNA: TGCGCCAGCAGCCGAGGTAGCGGGGGCTACTCCTACGAGCAGTACTTC. The encoded protein is CASSRGSGGYSYEQYF.

This clonotype was picked up many times. The chain recombines TRBV24-1 with TRBJ2-1; maybe TRBD1 (6 bases). Trimming pared 3 bases from V and 8 bases from J, leaving 16 bases between. The CDR3 runs to 15 residues. CDR1 KGHDR and CDR2 SFDVKD come from the germline V gene. In nucleotides, the CDR3 is TGTGCCACCAGTGATCCTAGAACAGGGAATTATGAGCAGTTCTTC. It specifies CATSDPRTGNYEQFF.

This clonotype turned up a few times. The chain carries TRBV2 and TRBJ1-5, with D perhaps TRBD1 (5 bases). The CDR3 spans 15 residues. Germline V gene data show CDR1 as SNHLY and CDR2 as FYNNEI. Between the trimmed V and J ends, which lost 1 base and 3 bases, there was a span of 10 bases. CDR3 region: CASSEGAGNNQPQHF. The DNA for the CDR3 is TGTGCCAGCAGTGAAGGAGCAGGGAACAATCAGCCCCAGCATTTT.

This clonotype was picked up many times. This rearrangement joins TRBV5-6 to TRBJ2-1; D might be TRBD1 (6 bases). Germline CDR1 is SGHDT and CDR2 is YYEEEE. The length of the CDR3 is 15 residues. The ends were cut back, 3 bases at V and 1 base at J, with 11 bases in the middle. The CDR3 region has the DNA TGTGCCAGCAGCTCGACAGGAAGATCCTACAATGAGCAGTTCTTC. Encoded protein: CASSSTGRSYNEQFF. The variable domain in full, with the rest retrieved from reference TRBV5-6 and TRBJ2-1, is DAGVTQSPTHLIKTRGQQVTLRCSPKSGHDTVSWYQQALGQGPQFIFQYYEEEERQRGNFPDRFSGHQFPNYSSELNVNALLLGDSALYLCASSSTGRSYNEQFFGPGTRLTVL.

In its sample, this clonotype was seen a few times. The V call is TRBV6-1, the J call TRBJ2-5, with TRBD1 identical over 7 bases. The germline gives CDR1 MNHNS, CDR2 SASEGT. The CDR3 has 15 residues. V shed 2 bases and J 0 bases; nucleotides not matched to a gene: 3. In DNA form, the CDR3 reads TGTGCCAGCAGTGAACGTGGGACAGACCAAGAGACCCAGTACTTC. It translates to CASSERGTDQETQYF.

This chain links TRBV20-1 with TRBJ2-3; no definite D call. V shed 6 bases and J shed 0 bases, with 19 bases lying between them. Germline-derived CDR1 and CDR2 are DFQATT and SNEGSKA (reference sequence). The CDR3 loop spans 16 amino acids. CDR3 DNA: TGCAGTGCCCCAAAGGTGCCTACTACTAGCACAGATACGCAGTATTTT. Amino acids: CSAPKVPTTSTDTQYF.

This clonotype was seen ten or more times. The rearrangement joins TRBV20-1 to TRBJ2-7; 8 bases match TRBD2. The CDR3 contains 13 residues. V was pared by 6 bases and J by 4 bases, with 8 bases of the junction left unmatched. Germline V gene sequence: CDR1 DFQATT, CDR2 SNEGSKA (reference sequence). The CDR3 DNA follows: TGCAGTGCCCCCGTCGGCGGGGGGTACGAGCAGTACTTC. Encoded protein: CSAPVGGGYEQYF.

The chain couples TRBV6-5 to TRBJ2-1, with 9 bases that match TRBD2. Germline trimming cut 6 bases from V and 3 bases from J; bases unmatched to any gene: 9. This CDR3 has 16 amino acids. Germline lookup yields CDR1 MNHEY and CDR2 SVGAGI. In DNA form, the CDR3 reads TGTGCCAGCAGCTCCGACCTACTAGCGGGCTACAATGAGCAGTTCTTC. Its translation is CASSSDLLAGYNEQFF.

The V call is TRBV12-3 or TRBV12-4, the J call TRBJ1-5, with 9 bases aligning to TRBD1. This CDR3 has 13 residues. Trimming cost V 6 bases and J 5 bases; bases outside gene matches: 2. The CDR3 is CASRGQGDQPQHF. The CDR3 region has the DNA TGTGCCAGCAGGGGACAGGGAGATCAGCCCCAGCATTTT.